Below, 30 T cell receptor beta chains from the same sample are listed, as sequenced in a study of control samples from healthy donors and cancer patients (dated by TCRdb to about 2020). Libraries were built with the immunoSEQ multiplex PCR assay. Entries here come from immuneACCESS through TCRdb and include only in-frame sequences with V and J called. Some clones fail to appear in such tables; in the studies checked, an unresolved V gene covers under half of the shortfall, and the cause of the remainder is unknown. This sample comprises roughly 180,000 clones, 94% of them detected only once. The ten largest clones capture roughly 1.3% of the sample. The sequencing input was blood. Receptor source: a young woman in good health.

The CDR3 DNA reads as TGTGCCAGCAGCCAAATCCAGGGGAGGGGCTCACCCCTCCACTTT. This translates into CASSQIQGRGSPLHF. This chain uses TRBV11-2 with TRBJ1-6, with D possibly TRBD1 on 6 matching bases. Trimming pared 5 bases from V and 10 bases from J, leaving 18 bases between. Per the germline V gene, CDR1 is SGHAT and CDR2 is FQNNGV. The CDR3 has 15 residues. The variable domain in full, completed from reference TRBV11-2 and TRBJ1-6, reads EAGVAQSPRYKIIEKRQSVAFWCNPISGHATLYWYQQILGQGPKLLIQFQNNGVVDDSQLPKDRFSAERLKGVDSTLKIQPAKLEDSAVYLCASSQIQGRGSPLHFGNGTRLTVT.

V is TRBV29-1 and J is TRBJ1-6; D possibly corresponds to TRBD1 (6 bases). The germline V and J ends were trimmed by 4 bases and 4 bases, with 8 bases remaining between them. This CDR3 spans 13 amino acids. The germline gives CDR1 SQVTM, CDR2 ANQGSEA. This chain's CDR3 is CSVGTAYNSPLHF. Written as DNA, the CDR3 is TGCAGCGTTGGGACAGCGTATAATTCACCCCTCCACTTT.

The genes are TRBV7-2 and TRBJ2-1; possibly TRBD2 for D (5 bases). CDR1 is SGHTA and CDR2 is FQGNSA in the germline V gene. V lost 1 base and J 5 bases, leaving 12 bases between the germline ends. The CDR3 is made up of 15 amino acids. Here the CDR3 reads CASSLVGLLHNEQFF. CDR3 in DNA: TGTGCCAGCAGCTTAGTTGGACTCCTGCACAATGAGCAGTTCTTC.

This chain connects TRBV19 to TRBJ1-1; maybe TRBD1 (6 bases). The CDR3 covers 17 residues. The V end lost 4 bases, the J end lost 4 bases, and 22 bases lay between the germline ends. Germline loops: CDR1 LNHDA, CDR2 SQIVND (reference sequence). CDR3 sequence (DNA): TGTGCCAGTAGTACATACAGGGTTTCGGGCGGGAGCACTGAAGCTTTCTTT. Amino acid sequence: CASSTYRVSGGSTEAFF.

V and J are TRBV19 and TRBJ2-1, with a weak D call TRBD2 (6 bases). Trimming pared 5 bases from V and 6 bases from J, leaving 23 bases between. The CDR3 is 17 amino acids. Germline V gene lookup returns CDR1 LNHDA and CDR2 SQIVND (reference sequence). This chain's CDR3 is CASSLLLPGGPINEQFF. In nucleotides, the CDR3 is TGTGCCAGTAGTCTCCTTCTTCCAGGAGGGCCTATCAATGAGCAGTTCTTC.

The CDR3 spells CASSSGGQGGNTIYF. CDR3 coding DNA: TGTGCCAGCAGCTCAGGGGGACAGGGAGGAAACACCATATATTTT. The chain has TRBV11-2 and TRBJ1-3; 9 bases are a match to TRBD1. The CDR3 extends over 15 amino acids. The V gene end was trimmed by 4 bases and the J gene end by 4 bases; junction bases not matched to a gene: 5. Germline V gene lookup returns CDR1 SGHAT and CDR2 FQNNGV.

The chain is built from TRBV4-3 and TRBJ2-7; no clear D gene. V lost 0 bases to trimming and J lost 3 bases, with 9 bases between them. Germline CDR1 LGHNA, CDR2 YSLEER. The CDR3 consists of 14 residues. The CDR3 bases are TGCGCCAGCAGCCAAGACACGAAGATCTACGAGCAGTACTTC. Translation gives CASSQDTKIYEQYF.

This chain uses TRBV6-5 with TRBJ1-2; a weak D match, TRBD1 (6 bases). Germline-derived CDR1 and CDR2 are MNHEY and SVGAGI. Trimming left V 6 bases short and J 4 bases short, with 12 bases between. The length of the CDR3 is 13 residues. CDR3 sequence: CASRSTGGYGYTF. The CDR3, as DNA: TGTGCCAGCAGATCGACAGGAGGCTATGGCTACACCTTC.

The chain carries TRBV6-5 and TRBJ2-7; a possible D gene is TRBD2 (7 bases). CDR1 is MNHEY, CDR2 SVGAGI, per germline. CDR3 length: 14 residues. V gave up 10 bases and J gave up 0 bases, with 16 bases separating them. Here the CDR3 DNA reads TGTGCCATCCTGCAAGGGGGGGACTCCTACGAGCAGTACTTC. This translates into CAILQGGDSYEQYF.

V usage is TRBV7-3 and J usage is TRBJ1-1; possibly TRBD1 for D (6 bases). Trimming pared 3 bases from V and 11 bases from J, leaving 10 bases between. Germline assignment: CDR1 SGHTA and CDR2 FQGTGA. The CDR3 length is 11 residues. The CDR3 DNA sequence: TGTGCCAGCAGCTTGGGGGGCTTGGCTTTCTTT. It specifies CASSLGGLAFF. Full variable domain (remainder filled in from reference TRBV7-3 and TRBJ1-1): GAGVSQTPSNKVTEKGKYVELRCDPISGHTALYWYRQSLGQGPEFLIYFQGTGAADDSGLPNDRFFAVRPEGSVSTLKIQRTERGDSAVYLCASSLGGLAFFGQGTRLTVV.

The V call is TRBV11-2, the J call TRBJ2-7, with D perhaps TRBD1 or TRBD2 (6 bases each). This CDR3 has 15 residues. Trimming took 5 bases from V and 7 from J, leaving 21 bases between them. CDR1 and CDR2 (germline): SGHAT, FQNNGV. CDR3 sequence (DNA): TGTGCCAGCAGCCCGGGGGCAAGTACTCTCCGGGAGCAGTACTTC. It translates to CASSPGASTLREQYF.

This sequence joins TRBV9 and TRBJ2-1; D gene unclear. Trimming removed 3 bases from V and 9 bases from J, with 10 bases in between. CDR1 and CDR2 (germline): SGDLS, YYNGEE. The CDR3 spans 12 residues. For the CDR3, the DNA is TGTGCCAGCAGCGGTCTAGGTAGTGAGCAGTTCTTC. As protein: CASSGLGSEQFF.

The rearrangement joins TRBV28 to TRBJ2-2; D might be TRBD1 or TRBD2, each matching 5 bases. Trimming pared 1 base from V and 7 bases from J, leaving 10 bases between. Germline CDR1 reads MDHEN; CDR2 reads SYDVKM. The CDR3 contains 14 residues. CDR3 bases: TGTGCCAGCAGTTTATCTGGGACCCACGGGGAGCTGTTTTTT. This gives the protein CASSLSGTHGELFF.

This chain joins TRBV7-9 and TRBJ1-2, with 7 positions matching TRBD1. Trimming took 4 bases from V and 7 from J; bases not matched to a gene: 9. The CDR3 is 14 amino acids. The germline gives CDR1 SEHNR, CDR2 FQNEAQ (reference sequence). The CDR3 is CASSSQGGGGGYTF. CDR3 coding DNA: TGTGCCAGCAGCTCCCAGGGGGGGGGCGGTGGCTACACCTTC.

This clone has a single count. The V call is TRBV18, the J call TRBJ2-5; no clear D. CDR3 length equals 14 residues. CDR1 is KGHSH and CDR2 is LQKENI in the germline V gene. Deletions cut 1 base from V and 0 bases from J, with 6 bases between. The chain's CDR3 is CASSPQSYQETQYF. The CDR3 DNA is TGTGCCAGCTCACCACAGTCGTACCAAGAGACCCAGTACTTC.

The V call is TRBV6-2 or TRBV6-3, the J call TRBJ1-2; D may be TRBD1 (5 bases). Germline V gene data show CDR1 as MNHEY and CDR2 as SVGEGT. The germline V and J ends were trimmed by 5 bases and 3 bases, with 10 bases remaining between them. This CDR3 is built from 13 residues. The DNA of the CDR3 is TGTGCCAGCAGTAGACAGACCGACTATGGCTACACCTTC. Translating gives CASSRQTDYGYTF.

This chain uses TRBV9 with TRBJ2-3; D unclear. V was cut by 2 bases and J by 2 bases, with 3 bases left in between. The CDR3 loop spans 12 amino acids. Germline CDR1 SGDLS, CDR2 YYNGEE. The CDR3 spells CASSVATDTQYF. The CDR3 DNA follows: TGTGCCAGCAGCGTGGCCACAGATACGCAGTATTTT.

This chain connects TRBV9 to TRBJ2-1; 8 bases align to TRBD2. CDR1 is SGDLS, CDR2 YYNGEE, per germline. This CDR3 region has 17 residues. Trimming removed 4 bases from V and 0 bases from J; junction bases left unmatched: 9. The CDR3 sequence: CASSTGLAAGSYNEQFF. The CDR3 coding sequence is TGTGCCAGCAGCACCGGACTAGCTGCAGGCTCCTACAATGAGCAGTTCTTC.

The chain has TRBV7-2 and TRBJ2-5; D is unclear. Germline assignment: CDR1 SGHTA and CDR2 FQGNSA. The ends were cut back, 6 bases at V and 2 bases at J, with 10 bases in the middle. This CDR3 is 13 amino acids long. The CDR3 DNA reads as TGTGCCAGCAGGAATCAGGTGCAAGAGACCCAGTACTTC. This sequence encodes CASRNQVQETQYF.

The DNA for the CDR3 is TGTGCCAGCAGTTACTCAGGGGGCGGTGGTCAGCCCCAGCATTTT. Protein product: CASSYSGGGGQPQHF. The V gene is TRBV6-2 or TRBV6-3, the J gene TRBJ1-5; 7 nucleotides align to TRBD1. With 0 bases clipped from V and 6 bases from J, the junction kept 5 bases outside the gene matches. The germline CDR1 and CDR2 sequences are MNHEY and SVGEGT. The CDR3 has 15 residues.

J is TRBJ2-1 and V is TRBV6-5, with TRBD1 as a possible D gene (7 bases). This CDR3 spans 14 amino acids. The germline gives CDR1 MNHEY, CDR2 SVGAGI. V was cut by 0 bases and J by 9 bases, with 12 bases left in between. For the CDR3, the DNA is TGTGCCAGCAGTTACTCGCAGGGGGGTGGTGAGCAGTTCTTC. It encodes CASSYSQGGGEQFF.

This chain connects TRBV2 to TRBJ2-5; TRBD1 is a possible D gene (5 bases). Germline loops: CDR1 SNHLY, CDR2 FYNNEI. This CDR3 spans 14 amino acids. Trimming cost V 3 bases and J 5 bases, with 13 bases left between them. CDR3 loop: CASSDVRDRETQYF. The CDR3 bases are TGTGCCAGCAGTGACGTCAGGGATAGGGAGACCCAGTACTTC.

CDR3 region: CASSQDPASGEQFF. The CDR3, as DNA: TGCGCCAGCAGCCAAGATCCCGCGTCCGGCGAGCAGTTCTTC. This rearrangement joins TRBV4-3 to TRBJ2-1; D is unclear. The CDR3 loop spans 14 amino acids. CDR1 and CDR2 from the germline V gene are LGHNA and YSLEER. Trimming stripped 0 bases from V and 10 bases from J, with 13 bases between.

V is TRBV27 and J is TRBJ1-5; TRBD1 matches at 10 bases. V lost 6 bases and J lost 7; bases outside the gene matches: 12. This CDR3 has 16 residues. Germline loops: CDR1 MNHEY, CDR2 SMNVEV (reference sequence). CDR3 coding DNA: TGTGCCAGCAGGAACCTCCGGGACAGGGGAAAACAGCCCCAGCATTTT. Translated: CASRNLRDRGKQPQHF.

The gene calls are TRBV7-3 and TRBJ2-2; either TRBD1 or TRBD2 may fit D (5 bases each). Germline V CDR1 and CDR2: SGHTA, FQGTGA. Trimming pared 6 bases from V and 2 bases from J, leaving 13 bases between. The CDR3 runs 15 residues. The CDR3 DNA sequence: TGTGCCAGCAGTCAGGGAGTCGGAAACACCGGGGAGCTGTTTTTT. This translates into CASSQGVGNTGELFF. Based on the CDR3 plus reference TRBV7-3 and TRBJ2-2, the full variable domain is GAGVSQTPSNKVTEKGKYVELRCDPISGHTALYWYRQSLGQGPEFLIYFQGTGAADDSGLPNDRFFAVRPEGSVSTLKIQRTERGDSAVYLCASSQGVGNTGELFFGEGSRLTVL.

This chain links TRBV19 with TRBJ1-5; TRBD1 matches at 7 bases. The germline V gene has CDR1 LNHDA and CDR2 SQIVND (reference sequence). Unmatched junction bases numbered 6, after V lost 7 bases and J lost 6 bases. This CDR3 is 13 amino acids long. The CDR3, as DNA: TGTGCCAGTACCGACAGGGCAGGTCAGCCCCAGCATTTT. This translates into CASTDRAGQPQHF.

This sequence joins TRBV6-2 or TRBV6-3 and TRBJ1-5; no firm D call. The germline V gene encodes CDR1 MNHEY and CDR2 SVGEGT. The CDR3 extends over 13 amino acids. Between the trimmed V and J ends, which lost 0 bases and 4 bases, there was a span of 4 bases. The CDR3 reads CASSYSENQPQHF. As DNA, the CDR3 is TGTGCCAGCAGTTACTCGGAGAATCAGCCCCAGCATTTT.

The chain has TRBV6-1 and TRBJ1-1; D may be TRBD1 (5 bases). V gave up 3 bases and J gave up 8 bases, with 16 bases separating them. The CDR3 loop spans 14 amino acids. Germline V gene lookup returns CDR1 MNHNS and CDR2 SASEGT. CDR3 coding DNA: TGTGCCAGCAGTGATCTGGGACTGACAGAAGAAGCTTTCTTT. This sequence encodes CASSDLGLTEEAFF.

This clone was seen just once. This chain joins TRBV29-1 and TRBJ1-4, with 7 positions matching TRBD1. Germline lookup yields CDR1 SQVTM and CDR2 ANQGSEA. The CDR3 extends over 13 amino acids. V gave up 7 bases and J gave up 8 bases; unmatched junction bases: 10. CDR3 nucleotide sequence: TGCAGCGCCGAAGGTCGGGACAGAGAAAAACTGTTTTTT. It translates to CSAEGRDREKLFF.

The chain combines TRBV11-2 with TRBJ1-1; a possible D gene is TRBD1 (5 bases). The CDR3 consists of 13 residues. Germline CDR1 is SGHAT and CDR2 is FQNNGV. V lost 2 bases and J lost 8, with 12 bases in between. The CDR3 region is CASSLRRESEAFF. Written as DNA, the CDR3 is TGTGCCAGCAGCTTACGCAGGGAAAGCGAAGCTTTCTTT.